This T cell receptor beta chain stems from a study of cytomegalovirus exposure and HLA in healthy donors. With 60 Vbeta and 13 Jbeta primers, the PCR was carried out. Measured with immunoSEQ multiplex PCR; TCRdb has only the in-frame clones, and not every one. The sample shows some 130,000 clones, 60% to 80% of them seen only once. Looked up from germline, CDR1 is SGHVS and CDR2 is FNYEAQ. CDR3 length equals 16 residues. Trimming took 1 base from V and 3 from J, leaving 14 bases between them. Material for sequencing was PBMCs. This TCR was sampled from a man between 18 and 29 years old in good health and CMV-seronegative. V and J are TRBV7-6 and TRBJ2-3; D perhaps matches TRBD2 (7 bases). The CDR3 protein is CASSLGAGAFTDTQYF. The CDR3 DNA is TGTGCCAGCAGCTTAGGCGCGGGGGCCTTTACAGATACGCAGTATTTT.